This T cell receptor beta chain is drawn from a study of regulatory T cells in long-lasting Graves disease. As for time point: newly diagnosed GD, antithyroid drugs for less than 3 months. Preparation of the TCR library used RNA extracted from PBMCs. The CDR3 covers 12 residues. Germline lookup yields CDR1 SGHRS and CDR2 YFSETQ. Trimming stripped 7 bases from V and 4 bases from J, with 10 bases between. This clonotype was seen at least ten times. Arm-PCR of CDR3 regions and iRepertoire HTBI primers were the basis on which TCR beta libraries were built. Via MiXCR, TCRdb re-called the multiplex PCR reads, giving one row per CDR3 protein. Of about 220,000 distinct CDR3 sequences listed, roughly 19% are singletons. The same sample was also used in a study of T cells in Graves' hyperthyroidism and ophthalmopathy.

The receptor was isolated from a woman in her 30s with Graves disease. The chain recombines TRBV5-1 with TRBJ2-3; unclear D gene. Specimen: peripheral blood mononuclear cells (PBMCs), collected at new diagnosis, from a patient treated with antithyroid drugs. The CDR3 DNA is TGCGCCAGCGGTAAAGTGGCAGATACGCAGTATTTT. This codes for CASGKVADTQYF.